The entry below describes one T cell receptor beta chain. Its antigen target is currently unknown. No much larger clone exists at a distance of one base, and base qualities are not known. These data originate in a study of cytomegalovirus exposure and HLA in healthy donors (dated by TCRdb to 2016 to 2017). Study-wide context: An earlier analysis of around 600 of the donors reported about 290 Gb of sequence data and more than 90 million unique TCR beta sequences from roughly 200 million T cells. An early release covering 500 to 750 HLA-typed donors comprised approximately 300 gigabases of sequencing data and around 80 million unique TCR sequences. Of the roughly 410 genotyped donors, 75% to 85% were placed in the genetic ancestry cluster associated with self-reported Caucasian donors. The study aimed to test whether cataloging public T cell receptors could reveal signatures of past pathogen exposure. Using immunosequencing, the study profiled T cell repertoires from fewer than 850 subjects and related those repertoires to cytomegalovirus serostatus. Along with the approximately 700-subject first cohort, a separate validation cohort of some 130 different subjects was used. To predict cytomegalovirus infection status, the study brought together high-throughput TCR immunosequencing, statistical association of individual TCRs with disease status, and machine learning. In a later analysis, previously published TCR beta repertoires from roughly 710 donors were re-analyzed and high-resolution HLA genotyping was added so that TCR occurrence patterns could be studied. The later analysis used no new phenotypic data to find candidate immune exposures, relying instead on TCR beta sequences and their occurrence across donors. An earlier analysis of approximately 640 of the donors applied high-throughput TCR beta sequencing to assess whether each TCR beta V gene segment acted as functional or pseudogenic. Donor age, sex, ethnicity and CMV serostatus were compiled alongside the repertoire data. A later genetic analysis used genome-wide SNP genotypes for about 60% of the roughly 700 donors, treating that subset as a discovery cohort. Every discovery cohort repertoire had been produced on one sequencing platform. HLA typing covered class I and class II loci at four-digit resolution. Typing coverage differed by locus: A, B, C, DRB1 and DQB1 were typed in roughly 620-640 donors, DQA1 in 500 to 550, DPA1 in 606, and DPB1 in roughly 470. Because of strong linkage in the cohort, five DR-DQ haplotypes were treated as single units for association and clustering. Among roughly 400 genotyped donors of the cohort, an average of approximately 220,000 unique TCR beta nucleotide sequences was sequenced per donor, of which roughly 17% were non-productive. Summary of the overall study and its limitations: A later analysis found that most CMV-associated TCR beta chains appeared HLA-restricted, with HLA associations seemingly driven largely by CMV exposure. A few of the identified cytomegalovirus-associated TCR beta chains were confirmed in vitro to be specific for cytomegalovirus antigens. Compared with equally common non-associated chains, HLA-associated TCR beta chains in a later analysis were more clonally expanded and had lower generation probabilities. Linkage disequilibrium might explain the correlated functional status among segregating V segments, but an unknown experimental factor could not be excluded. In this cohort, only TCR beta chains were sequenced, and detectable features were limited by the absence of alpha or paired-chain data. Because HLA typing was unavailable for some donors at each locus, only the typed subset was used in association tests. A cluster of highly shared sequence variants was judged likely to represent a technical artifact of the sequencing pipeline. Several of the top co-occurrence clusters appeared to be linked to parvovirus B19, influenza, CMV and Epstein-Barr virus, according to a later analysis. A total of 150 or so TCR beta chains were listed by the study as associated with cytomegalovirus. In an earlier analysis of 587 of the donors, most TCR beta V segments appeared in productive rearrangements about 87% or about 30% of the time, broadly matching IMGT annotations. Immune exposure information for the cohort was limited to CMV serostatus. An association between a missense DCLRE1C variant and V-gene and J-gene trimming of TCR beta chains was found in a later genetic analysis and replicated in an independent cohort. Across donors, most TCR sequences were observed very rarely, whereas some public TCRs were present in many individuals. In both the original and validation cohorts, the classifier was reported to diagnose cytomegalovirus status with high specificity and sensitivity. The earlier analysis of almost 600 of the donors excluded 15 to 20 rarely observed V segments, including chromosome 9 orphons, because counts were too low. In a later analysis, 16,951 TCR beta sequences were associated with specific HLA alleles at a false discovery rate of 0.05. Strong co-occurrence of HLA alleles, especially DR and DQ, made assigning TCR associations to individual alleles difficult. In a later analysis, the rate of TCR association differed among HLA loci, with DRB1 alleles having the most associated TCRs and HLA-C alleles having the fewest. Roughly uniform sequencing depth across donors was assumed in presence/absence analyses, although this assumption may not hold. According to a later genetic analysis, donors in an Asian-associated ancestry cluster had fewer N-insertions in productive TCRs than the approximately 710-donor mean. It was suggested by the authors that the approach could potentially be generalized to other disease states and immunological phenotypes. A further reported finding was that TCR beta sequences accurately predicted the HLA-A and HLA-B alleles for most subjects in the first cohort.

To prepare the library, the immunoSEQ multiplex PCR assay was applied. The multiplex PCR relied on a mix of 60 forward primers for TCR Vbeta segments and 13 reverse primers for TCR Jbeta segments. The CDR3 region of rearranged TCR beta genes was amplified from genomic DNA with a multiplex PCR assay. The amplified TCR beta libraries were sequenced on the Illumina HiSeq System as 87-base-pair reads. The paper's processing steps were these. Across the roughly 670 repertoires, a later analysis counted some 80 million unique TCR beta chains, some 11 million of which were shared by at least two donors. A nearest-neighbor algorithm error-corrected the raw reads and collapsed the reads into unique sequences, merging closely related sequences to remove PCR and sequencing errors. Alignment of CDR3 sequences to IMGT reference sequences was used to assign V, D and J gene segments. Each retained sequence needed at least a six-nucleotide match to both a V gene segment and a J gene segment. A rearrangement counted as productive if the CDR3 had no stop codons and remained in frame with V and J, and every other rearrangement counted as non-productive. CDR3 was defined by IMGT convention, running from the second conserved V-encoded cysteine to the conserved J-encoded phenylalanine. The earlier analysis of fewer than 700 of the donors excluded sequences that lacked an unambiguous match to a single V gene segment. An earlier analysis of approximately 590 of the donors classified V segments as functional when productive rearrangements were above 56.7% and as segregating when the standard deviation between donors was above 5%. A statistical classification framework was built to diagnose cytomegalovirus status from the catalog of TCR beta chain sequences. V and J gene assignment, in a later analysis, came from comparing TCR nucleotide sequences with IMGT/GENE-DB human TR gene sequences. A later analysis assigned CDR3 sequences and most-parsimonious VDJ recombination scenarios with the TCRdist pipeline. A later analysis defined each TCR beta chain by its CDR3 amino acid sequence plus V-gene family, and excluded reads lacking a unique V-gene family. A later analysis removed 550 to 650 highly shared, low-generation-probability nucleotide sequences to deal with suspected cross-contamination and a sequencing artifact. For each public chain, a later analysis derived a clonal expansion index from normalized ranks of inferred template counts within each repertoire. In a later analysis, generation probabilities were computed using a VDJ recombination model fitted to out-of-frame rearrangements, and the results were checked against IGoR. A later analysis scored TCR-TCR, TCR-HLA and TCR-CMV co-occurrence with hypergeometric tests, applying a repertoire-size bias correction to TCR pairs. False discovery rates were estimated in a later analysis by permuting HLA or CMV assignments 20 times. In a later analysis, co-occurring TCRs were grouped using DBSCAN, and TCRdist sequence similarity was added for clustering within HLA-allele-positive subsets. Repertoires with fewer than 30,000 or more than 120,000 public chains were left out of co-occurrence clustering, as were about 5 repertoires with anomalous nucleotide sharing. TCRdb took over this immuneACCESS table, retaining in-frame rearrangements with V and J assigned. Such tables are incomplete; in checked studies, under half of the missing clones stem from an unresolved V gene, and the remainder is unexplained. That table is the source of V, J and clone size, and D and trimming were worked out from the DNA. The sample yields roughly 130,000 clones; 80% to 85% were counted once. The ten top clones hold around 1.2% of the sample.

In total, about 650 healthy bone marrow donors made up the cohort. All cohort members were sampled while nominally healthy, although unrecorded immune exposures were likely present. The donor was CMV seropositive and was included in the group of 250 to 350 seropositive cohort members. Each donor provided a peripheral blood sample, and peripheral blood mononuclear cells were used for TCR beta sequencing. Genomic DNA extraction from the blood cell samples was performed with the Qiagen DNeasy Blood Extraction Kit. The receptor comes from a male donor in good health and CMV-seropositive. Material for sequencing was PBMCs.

For the CDR3, the sequence is CASSSRQGRSTDTQYF. The nucleotides read TGTGCCAGTAGTTCCCGACAGGGGAGGTCCACAGATACGCAGTATTTT. The chain joins TRBV19 to TRBJ2-3, with 8 middle bases fitting TRBD1. Looking up the germline V gene (reference sequence) yields CDR1 LNHDA and CDR2 SQIVND. The CDR3 measures 16 amino acids from cysteine to phenylalanine. Of all the DNA, just the CDR3 is kept, 48 bases in frame from base 1. Compared with germline, V lacks 5 bases and J lacks 2 bases; bases without a gene match: 9.